The 14 T cell receptor beta chains in this list originate from one sample, sequenced in a study of radiation and T cells in renal cell carcinoma. Treatment here: treatment-naive control, cytoreductive nephrectomy. Using immunoSEQ multiplex PCR, the repertoire was profiled, and TCRdb retains in-frame clones only, with some absent. This table has over 15,000 clones, 58% appearing once. Sample: tumor tissue, taken from a patient whose treatment was nephrectomy without radiotherapy. The receptors stem from a man in his forties or fifties with renal cell carcinoma.

The J gene is TRBJ2-7, the V gene TRBV6-5; D might be TRBD1 (6 bases). Germline lookup yields CDR1 MNHEY and CDR2 SVGAGI. The CDR3 is 15 amino acids. V lost 5 bases and J lost 6, with 20 bases in between. CDR3 sequence reads: CASSPWGQGLSEQYF. The CDR3 nucleotides are TGTGCCAGCAGTCCATGGGGCCAGGGGCTAAGCGAGCAGTACTTC.

This sequence joins TRBV7-8 and TRBJ1-2; unclear D gene. V lost 1 base and J 7 bases, leaving 19 bases between the germline ends. Germline V gene data show CDR1 as SGHVS and CDR2 as FQNEAQ. The CDR3 runs to 16 residues. The CDR3 here is CASSLGGGLTSGGYTF. CDR3 DNA: TGTGCCAGCAGCTTAGGTGGTGGGCTCACTAGTGGTGGCTACACCTTC.

This clone has only a few counts. The DNA of the CDR3 is TGCGCCAGCAGCCAGCCCTCACGGGACAATTCACCCCTCCACTTT. This sequence encodes CASSQPSRDNSPLHF. The rearrangement joins TRBV4-1 to TRBJ1-6, with D possibly matching TRBD1 (5 bases). V lost 3 bases, J lost 7 bases, and 13 bases lay in between. Germline V lookup: CDR1 MGHRA, CDR2 YSYEKL. This CDR3 is built from 15 residues.

The rearrangement joins TRBV4-3 to TRBJ1-2; D not certain. Per germline, CDR1 LGHNA and CDR2 YSLEER. This CDR3 contains 13 residues. With 1 base removed from V and 8 bases from J, the gap between germline ends came to 11 bases. Here the CDR3 reads CASSQARAGGYTF. The CDR3 bases are TGCGCCAGCAGCCAAGCGCGGGCAGGAGGCTACACCTTC.

The CDR3 coding sequence is TGTGCCAGCAGCTCCCGGGGGAACGGGGCAGATACGCAGTATTTT. This gives the protein CASSSRGNGADTQYF. V usage is TRBV11-2 and J usage is TRBJ2-3, with D possibly matching TRBD2 (6 bases). Germline V CDR1 and CDR2: SGHAT, FQNNGV. CDR3 length equals 15 residues. The germline V and J ends were trimmed by 4 bases and 4 bases, with 15 bases remaining between them.

The chain joins TRBV6-5 to TRBJ1-1, with D uncertain. Trimming stripped 2 bases from V and 3 bases from J, with 7 bases between. The CDR3 loop spans 13 amino acids. The germline V gene has CDR1 MNHEY and CDR2 SVGAGI. The CDR3 protein is CASSYRADTEAFF. In DNA, the CDR3 is TGTGCCAGCAGTTACAGGGCGGACACTGAAGCTTTCTTT.

This clone is medium-sized. The rearrangement joins TRBV7-3 to TRBJ2-1, with 8 positions matching TRBD2. The CDR3 has 13 amino acids. The ends lost 5 bases at V and 9 bases at J; junction bases unmatched: 6. CDR1 and CDR2 (germline): SGHTA, FQGTGA. In DNA form, the CDR3 reads TGTGCCAGCAGCATCGGGACTAGTAGTGAGCAGTTCTTC. It yields the protein CASSIGTSSEQFF.

This clone showed up just a few times. V and J are TRBV5-6 and TRBJ1-1; D may be TRBD1 (6 bases). The V gene's germline CDR1 is SGHDT and CDR2 YYEEEE. This CDR3 is 14 amino acids long. V dropped 4 bases and J dropped 0 bases, with 10 bases sitting between them. The CDR3: CASSVGALNTEAFF. For the CDR3, the DNA is TGTGCCAGCAGCGTGGGGGCCTTGAACACTGAAGCTTTCTTT.

This chain connects TRBV11-2 to TRBJ2-7; tentatively, D is TRBD2 (6 bases). CDR3 length: 15 amino acids. Germline CDR1 reads SGHAT; CDR2 reads FQNNGV. Trimming shortened V by 5 bases and J by 1 base, and 15 bases separated the two germline ends. For the CDR3, the DNA is TGTGCCAGCAGCGTTGAGGGAGGTAGTTCCTACGAGCAGTACTTC. Translated, it gives CASSVEGGSSYEQYF.

This clone was counted only a few times. The chain uses TRBV2 and TRBJ1-6; D might be TRBD1 (5 bases). Germline lookup yields CDR1 SNHLY and CDR2 FYNNEI. There are 11 residues in the CDR3. The V end was cut by 3 bases, the J end by 18 bases, with 12 bases between. Here the CDR3 DNA reads TGTGCCAGCAGTGAGGGCAGGGCGCCCCACTTT. This codes for CASSEGRAPHF. The whole variable domain, remainder taken from reference TRBV2 and TRBJ1-6, is EPEVTQTPSHQVTQMGQEVILRCVPISNHLYFYWYRQILGQKVEFLVSFYNNEISEKSEIFDDQFSVERPDGSNFTLKIRSTKLEDSAMYFCASSEGRAPHFGNGTRLTVT.

This clone was found a few times. The chain joins TRBV6-5 to TRBJ1-1; 8 positions agree with TRBD1. V was clipped by 5 bases and J by 4 bases; unmatched bases: 6. CDR1 MNHEY and CDR2 SVGAGI come from the germline V gene. This CDR3 is built from 14 residues. CDR3 amino acids: CASSDGDRSTEAFF. The CDR3 nucleotides read TGTGCCAGCAGTGACGGGGACAGGAGCACTGAAGCTTTCTTT.

The chain carries TRBV2 and TRBJ2-7; possibly TRBD1 or TRBD2 for D (5 bases each). The CDR3 is 16 amino acids. With 11 bases removed from V and 5 bases from J, the gap between germline ends came to 28 bases. CDR1 SNHLY and CDR2 FYNNEI come from the germline V gene. In DNA form, the CDR3 reads TGTGCCGGCACCCCTCTGGGGCCTCAAAGCGGCGACGAGCAGTACTTC. Its protein product is CAGTPLGPQSGDEQYF.

This chain joins TRBV6-4 and TRBJ2-1, with D unresolved. CDR1 is MRHNA, CDR2 SNTAGT, per germline. This CDR3 region has 13 residues. Trimming took 5 bases from V and 9 from J, leaving 14 bases between them. The CDR3 region has the DNA TGTGCCAGCAGTAAGGAAGAGAGAACTGAGCAGTTCTTC. Protein sequence: CASSKEERTEQFF.

By share, this clone counts as medium-sized. The rearrangement uses TRBV2 and TRBJ2-7; 15 bases align to TRBD2. The CDR3 is 16 amino acids. CDR1 SNHLY and CDR2 FYNNEI come from the germline V gene. V lost 9 bases, J lost 0 bases, and 6 bases stayed unmatched. CDR3 region: CARTGLAGGSSYEQYF. The CDR3 bases are TGTGCCAGGACGGGACTAGCGGGGGGCAGCTCCTACGAGCAGTACTTC.